The table lists the clone carrying this T cell receptor (beta chain) with a few counts. Its matching antigen is unknown. It was with a sample-barcoded 5' primer and a J-beta primer mix that a second PCR of about 7 to 12 cycles was run. TCRdb processed the 5' RACE reads anew with MiXCR; each CDR3 protein has one entry. The sample consists of under 1,000,000 distinct CDR3 sequences, around 36% of them appearing once. The sample belongs to a study of blood T cells in healthy people across ages. Broader study findings: As age increased, TCR beta diversity per million T cells fell in a roughly linear fashion. Estimates drawn from one million T cells were deemed to understate diversity.

Germline V gene lookup returns CDR1 SGHAT and CDR2 FQNNGV. This CDR3 has 13 amino acids. The V gene lost 5 bases and the J gene lost 2 bases, with 9 bases spanning the gap. This chain links TRBV11-2 with TRBJ1-1, with D possibly TRBD1 on 6 matching bases. The sample consisted of blood. The receptor was isolated from a man aged 18 to 35 in good health. CDR3 sequence reads: CASSGQSNTEAFF. CDR3 bases: TGTGCCAGCAGCGGACAGTCTAACACTGAAGCTTTCTTT.